The 11 T cell receptor beta chains below were found in one sample sequenced in a study of regulatory T cells in long-lasting Graves disease. Noted time point: newly diagnosed GD, antithyroid drugs for less than 3 months. From PBMCs, RNA was extracted and then used to make the TCR library. CDR3-region Arm-PCR and iRepertoire HTBI primers produced the TCR beta libraries. MiXCR, applied by TCRdb to the multiplex PCR reads, yields one record per CDR3 protein. This sample has over 200,000 distinct CDR3 sequences, with approximately 20% found just once. These data also formed part of another study, on T cells in Graves' hyperthyroidism and ophthalmopathy.

The starting material was peripheral blood mononuclear cells (PBMCs), obtained at new diagnosis, from a patient treated with antithyroid drugs. Receptors were obtained from a woman between 25 and 40 years old with Graves disease.

This clonotype occurred many times. The chain employs TRBV18 and TRBJ2-3; 10 positions agree with TRBD1. The CDR3 loop spans 14 amino acids. CDR1 and CDR2 (germline): KGHSH, LQKENI. V was pared by 7 bases and J by 5 bases, with 6 bases of the junction left unmatched. CDR3 coding DNA: TGTGCCAGCTGGACCGGACAGGGGGGAGATACGCAGTATTTT. Amino acids: CASWTGQGGDTQYF.

The sample holds a few counts of this clonotype. V and J are TRBV11-2 and TRBJ2-1; TRBD2 agrees at 13 bases. The junction had 3 bases not matched to a gene; V was cut back by 5 bases and J by 8 bases. Germline loops: CDR1 SGHAT, CDR2 FQNNGV. CDR3 size: 14 residues. As DNA, the CDR3 is TGTGCCAGCAGCCAGACTAGCGGGGGGCATGAGCAGTTCTTC. It specifies CASSQTSGGHEQFF.

V is TRBV9 and J is TRBJ1-1; D unresolved. This CDR3 has 12 residues. Trimming pared 2 bases from V and 2 bases from J, leaving 4 bases between. The germline V gene encodes CDR1 SGDLS and CDR2 YYNGEE. The CDR3 region is CASSVSNTEAFF. In nucleotides, the CDR3 is TGTGCCAGCAGCGTGAGCAACACTGAAGCTTTCTTT.

This chain links TRBV20-1 with TRBJ2-7, with 13 positions matching TRBD2. This CDR3 is 14 amino acids long. V shed 5 bases and J 4 bases; nucleotides not matched to a gene: 5. Germline assignment: CDR1 DFQATT and CDR2 SNEGSKA (reference sequence). CDR3 sequence reads: CSAATSGGAYEQYF. DNA of the CDR3: TGCAGTGCTGCTACTAGCGGGGGGGCTTACGAGCAGTACTTC.

A note on this clonotype: This may arise from a read error, as a much more abundant clone is one base away. V and J are TRBV4-2 and TRBJ2-1; D might be TRBD1 (6 bases). CDR3 length: 15 amino acids. Trimming removed 1 base at V and 6 bases at J, with 13 bases between. Per germline, CDR1 LGHNA and CDR2 YNFKEQ. This chain's CDR3 is CASSQAGRGGNEQFF. The CDR3 region has the DNA TGTGCCAGCAGCCAAGCGGGCAGGGGCGGCAATGAGCAGTTCTTC.

This clonotype showed up many times. This sequence joins TRBV20-1 and TRBJ1-4; D may be TRBD1 (6 bases). CDR1 and CDR2 (germline): DFQATT, SNEGSKA (reference sequence). Trimming left V 6 bases short and J 2 bases short, with 13 bases between. This CDR3 is 14 amino acids long. Written as DNA, the CDR3 is TGCAGTGCATCGCAGGGGCTGACTAATGAAAAACTGTTTTTT. Residues: CSASQGLTNEKLFF.

This clonotype was seen more than once but under ten times. This may arise from a read error, as a much more abundant clone is one base away. The chain is built from TRBV20-1 and TRBJ1-1; possibly TRBD1 for D (6 bases). Germline V lookup: CDR1 DFQATT, CDR2 SNEGSKA (reference sequence). The length of the CDR3 is 14 residues. CDR3 region: CGARGGGMNTEAFF. The CDR3, as DNA: TGCGGTGCTAGAGGGGGGGGCATGAACACTGAAGCTTTCTTT.

The gene calls are TRBV7-8 and TRBJ2-7, with TRBD2 identical over 12 bases. From germline, CDR1 is SGHVS and CDR2 FQNEAQ. This CDR3 region has 15 residues. The V and J ends lost 4 bases and 2 bases, in that order; junction bases with no gene match: 3. CDR3 amino acids: CASSSRTSGAYEQYF. Here the CDR3 DNA reads TGTGCCAGCAGCTCCCGGACTAGCGGGGCCTACGAGCAGTACTTC.

This clonotype was found many times. The V gene is TRBV18, the J gene TRBJ1-1; D is unclear. Germline V gene sequence: CDR1 KGHSH, CDR2 LQKENI. CDR3 length: 14 residues. Trimming took off 8 bases at V and 1 base at J, with 14 bases between the two ends. CDR3 loop: CASRATTGNTEAFF. CDR3 DNA sequence: TGTGCCAGCCGAGCTACCACCGGGAACACTGAAGCTTTCTTT.

This clonotype was seen repeatedly, ten times or more. This chain joins TRBV20-1 and TRBJ2-5; TRBD1 aligns across 7 bases. CDR1 and CDR2 from the germline V gene are DFQATT and SNEGSKA (reference sequence). With V trimmed by 3 bases and J by 5 bases, 6 bases remained unmatched. The CDR3 loop spans 13 amino acids. CDR3 region: CSASGQGVETQYF. The CDR3 nucleotides are TGCAGTGCTAGCGGGCAGGGGGTGGAGACCCAGTACTTC.

Note on this clonotype: This likely traces to a read error, being one base from a far larger clone. The genes are TRBV7-9 and TRBJ2-3; tentative D call: TRBD2 (7 bases). Germline-derived CDR1 and CDR2 are SEHNR and FQNEAQ (reference sequence). Trimming removed 1 base from V and 3 bases from J, with 11 bases in between. There are 15 residues in the CDR3. CDR3 amino acids: CASSLEGGRTDTQYF. The CDR3 nucleotides are TGTGCCAGCAGCTTAGAGGGGGGGCGGACAGATACGCAGTATTTT.